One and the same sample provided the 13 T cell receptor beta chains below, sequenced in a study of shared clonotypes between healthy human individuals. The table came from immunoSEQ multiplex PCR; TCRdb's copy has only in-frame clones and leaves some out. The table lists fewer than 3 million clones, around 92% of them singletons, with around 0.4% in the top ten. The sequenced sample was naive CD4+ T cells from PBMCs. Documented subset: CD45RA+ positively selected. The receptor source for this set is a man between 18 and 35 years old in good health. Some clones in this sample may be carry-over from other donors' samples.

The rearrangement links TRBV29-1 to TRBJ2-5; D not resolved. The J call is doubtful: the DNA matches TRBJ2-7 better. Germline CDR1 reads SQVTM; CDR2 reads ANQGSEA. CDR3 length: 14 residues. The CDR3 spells CSVSSVGRAYEQYF. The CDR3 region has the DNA TGCAGCGTTTCATCAGTCGGCCGCGCCTACGAGCAGTACTTC.

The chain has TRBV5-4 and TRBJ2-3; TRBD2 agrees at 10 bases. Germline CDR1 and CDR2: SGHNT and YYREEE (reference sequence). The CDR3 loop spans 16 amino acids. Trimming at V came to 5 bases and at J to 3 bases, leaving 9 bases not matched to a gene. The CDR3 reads CASSQPLAGDTDTQYF. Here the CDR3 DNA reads TGTGCCAGCAGTCAGCCCCTAGCGGGAGATACAGATACGCAGTATTTT.

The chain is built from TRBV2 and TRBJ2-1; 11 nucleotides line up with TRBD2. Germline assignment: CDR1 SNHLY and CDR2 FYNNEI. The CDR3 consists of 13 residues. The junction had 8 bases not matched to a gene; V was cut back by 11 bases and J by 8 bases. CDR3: CAGGTSGFDEQFF. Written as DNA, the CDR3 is TGTGCCGGGGGGACTAGCGGTTTCGATGAGCAGTTCTTC. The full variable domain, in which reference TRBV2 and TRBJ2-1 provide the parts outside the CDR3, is EPEVTQTPSHQVTQMGQEVILRCVPISNHLYFYWYRQILGQKVEFLVSFYNNEISEKSEIFDDQFSVERPDGSNFTLKIRSTKLEDSAMYFCAGGTSGFDEQFFGPGTRLTVL.

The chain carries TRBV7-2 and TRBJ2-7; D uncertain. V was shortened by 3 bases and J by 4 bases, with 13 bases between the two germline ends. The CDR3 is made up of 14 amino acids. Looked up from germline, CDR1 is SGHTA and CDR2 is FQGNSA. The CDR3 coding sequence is TGTGCCAGCAGCTTCGACTTGCGGAGATACGAGCAGTACTTC. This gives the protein CASSFDLRRYEQYF.

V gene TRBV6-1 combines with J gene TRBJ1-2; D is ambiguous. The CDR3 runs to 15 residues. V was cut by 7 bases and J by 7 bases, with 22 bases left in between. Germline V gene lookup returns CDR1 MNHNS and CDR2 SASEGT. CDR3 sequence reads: CASIPAGVSSAGYTF. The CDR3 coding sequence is TGTGCCAGCATCCCGGCTGGGGTTTCTAGCGCTGGCTACACCTTC.

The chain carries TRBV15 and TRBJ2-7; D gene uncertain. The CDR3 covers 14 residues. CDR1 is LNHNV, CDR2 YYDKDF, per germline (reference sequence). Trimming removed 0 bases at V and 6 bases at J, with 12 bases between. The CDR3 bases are TGTGCCACCAGCAGAGATGGTGAGAGGCTCGAGCAGTACTTC. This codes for CATSRDGERLEQYF.

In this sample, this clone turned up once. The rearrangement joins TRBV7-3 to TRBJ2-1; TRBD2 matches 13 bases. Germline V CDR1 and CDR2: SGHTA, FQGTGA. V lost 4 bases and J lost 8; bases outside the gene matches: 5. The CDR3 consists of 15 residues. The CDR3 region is CASSSGLAGEHEQFF. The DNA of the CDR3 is TGTGCCAGCAGCTCCGGACTAGCGGGAGAACATGAGCAGTTCTTC.

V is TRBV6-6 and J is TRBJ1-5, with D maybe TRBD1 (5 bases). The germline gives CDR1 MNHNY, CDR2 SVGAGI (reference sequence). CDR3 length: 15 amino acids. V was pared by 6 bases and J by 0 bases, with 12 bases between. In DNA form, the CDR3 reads TGTGCCAGCAGAGGGACGGACCTTAGCAATCAGCCCCAGCATTTT. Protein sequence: CASRGTDLSNQPQHF.

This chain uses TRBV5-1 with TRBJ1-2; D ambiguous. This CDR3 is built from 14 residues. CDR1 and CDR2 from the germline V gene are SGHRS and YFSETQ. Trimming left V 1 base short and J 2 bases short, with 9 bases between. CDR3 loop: CASSLQVSNYGYTF. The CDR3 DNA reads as TGCGCCAGCAGCTTGCAAGTTTCCAACTATGGCTACACCTTC.

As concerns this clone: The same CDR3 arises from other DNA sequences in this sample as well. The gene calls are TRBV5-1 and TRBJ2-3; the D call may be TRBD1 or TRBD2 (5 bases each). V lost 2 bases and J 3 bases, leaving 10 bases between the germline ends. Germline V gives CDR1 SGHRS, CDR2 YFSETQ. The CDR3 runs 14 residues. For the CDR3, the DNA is TGCGCCAGCAGCTTATCTGAGGGGACAGATACGCAGTATTTT. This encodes CASSLSEGTDTQYF.

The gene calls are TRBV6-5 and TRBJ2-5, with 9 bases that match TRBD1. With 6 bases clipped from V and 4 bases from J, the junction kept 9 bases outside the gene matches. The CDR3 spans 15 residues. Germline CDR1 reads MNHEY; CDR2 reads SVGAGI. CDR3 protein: CASRPGQGGGETQYF. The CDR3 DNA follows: TGTGCCAGCAGGCCGGGACAGGGAGGGGGAGAGACCCAGTACTTC.

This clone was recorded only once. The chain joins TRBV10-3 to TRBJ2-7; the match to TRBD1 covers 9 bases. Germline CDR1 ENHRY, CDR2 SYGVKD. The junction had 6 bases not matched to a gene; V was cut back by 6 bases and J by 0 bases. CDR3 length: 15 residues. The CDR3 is CAISLGQGSSYEQYF. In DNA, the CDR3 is TGTGCCATCAGCCTCGGACAGGGGAGCTCCTACGAGCAGTACTTC.

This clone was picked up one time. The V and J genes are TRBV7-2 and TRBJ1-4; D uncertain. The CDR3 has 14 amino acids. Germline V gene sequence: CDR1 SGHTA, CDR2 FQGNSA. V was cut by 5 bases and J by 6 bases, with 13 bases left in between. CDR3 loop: CASSVDFRDEKLFF. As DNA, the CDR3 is TGTGCCAGCAGCGTGGATTTCCGGGATGAAAAACTGTTTTTT.